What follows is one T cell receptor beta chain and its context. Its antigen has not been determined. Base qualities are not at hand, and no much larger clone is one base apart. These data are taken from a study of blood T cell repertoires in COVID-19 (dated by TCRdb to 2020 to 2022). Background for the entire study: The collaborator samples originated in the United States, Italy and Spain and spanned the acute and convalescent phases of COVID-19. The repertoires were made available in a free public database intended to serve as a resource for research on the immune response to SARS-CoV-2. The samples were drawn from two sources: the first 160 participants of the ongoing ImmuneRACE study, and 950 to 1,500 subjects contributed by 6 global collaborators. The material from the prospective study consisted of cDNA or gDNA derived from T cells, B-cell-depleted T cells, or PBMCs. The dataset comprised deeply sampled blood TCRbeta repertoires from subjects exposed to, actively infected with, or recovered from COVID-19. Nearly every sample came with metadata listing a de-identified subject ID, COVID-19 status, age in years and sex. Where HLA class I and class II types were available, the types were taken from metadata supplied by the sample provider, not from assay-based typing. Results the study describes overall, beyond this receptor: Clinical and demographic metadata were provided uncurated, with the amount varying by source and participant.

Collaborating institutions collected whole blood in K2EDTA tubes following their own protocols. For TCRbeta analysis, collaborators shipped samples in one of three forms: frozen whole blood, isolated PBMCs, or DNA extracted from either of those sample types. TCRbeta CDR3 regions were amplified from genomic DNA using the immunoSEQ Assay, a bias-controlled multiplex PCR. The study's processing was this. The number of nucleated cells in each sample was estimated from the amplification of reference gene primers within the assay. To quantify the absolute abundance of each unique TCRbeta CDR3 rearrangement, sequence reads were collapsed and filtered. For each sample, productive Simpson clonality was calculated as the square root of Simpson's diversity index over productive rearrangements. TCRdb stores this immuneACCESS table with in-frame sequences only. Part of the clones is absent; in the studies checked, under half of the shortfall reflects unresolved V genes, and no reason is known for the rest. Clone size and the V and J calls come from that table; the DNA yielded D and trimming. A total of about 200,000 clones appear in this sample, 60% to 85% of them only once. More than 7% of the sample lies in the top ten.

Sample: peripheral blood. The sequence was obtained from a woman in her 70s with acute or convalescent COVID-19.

The CDR3 loop reads CASSLSRLSGTYEQYF. The DNA is TGTGCCAGCAGCTTATCCCGCCTTAGCGGAACCTACGAGCAGTACTTC. This receptor chain uses TRBV7-2 and TRBJ2-7; 6 matching bases give a weak D call of TRBD2. V and J lose 2 bases and 2 bases, and a span of 16 bases separates them. The CDR3 runs 16 amino acids, cysteine and phenylalanine included. Kept here is only the CDR3 DNA, which spans 48 bases and is read in frame from base 1. The germline V gene supplies CDR1 SGHTA and CDR2 FQGNSA.